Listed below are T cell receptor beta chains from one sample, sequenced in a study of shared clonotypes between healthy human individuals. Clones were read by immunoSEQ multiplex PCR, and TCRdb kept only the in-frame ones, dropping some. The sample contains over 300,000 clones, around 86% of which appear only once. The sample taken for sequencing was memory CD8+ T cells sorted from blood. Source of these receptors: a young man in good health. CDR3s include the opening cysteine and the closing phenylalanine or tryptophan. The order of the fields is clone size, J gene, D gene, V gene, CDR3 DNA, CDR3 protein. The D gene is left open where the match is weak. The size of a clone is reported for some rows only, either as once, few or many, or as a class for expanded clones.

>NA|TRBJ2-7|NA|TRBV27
TGTGCCAGCAGTTTTGGGCAGGCTCGCGAGCAGTACTTC
CASSFGQAREQYF
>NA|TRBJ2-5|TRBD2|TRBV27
TGTGCCAGCAGTTTAAAGGGACTAGCGCCCACACGGGAGACCCAGTACTTC
CASSLKGLAPTRETQYF
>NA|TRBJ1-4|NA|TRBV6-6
TGTGCCAGCAGCAACAGGGTCGGTCATGAAAAACTGTTTTTT
CASSNRVGHEKLFF
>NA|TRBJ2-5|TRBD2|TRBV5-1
TGCGTCCAGAGTTGTGGGGAACCATCGGTACTTAGACTAGCGGGCCTGGGGCAAGAGACCCAGTACTTC
CVQSCGEPSVLRLAGLGQETQYF
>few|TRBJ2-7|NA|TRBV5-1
TGCGCCAGCAGCGCCTCATACGAGCAGTACTTC
CASSASYEQYF
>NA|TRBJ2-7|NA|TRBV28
TGTGCCAGCAGTCCTTACAGGGAAGATGGCTCCTACGAGCAGTACTTC
CASSPYREDGSYEQYF
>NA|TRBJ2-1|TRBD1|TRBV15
TGTGCCACCAGCAGAGCCCTGGTGGAACAGGGGGATGAGCAGTTCTTC
CATSRALVEQGDEQFF
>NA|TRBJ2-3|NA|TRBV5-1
TGCGCCAGCAGCTCGTATGGACAGATTAGCACAGATACGCAGTATTTT
CASSSYGQISTDTQYF
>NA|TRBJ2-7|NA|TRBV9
TGTGCCAGCAGCGCAGCAGGAGGACCCATCGGGGGCCAGCAGTACTTC
CASSAAGGPIGGQQYF
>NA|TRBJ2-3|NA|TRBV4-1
TGCGCCAGCAGCCAAAGACTCCCTAGCACAGATACGCAGTATTTT
CASSQRLPSTDTQYF
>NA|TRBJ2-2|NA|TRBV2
TGTGCCAGCAGTGAGGCCTCTAGCTGGACCGGGGAGCTGTTTTTT
CASSEASSWTGELFF
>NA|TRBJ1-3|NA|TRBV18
TGTGCCAGCTCAGAAGGGGCTGTTGGAAACACCATATATTTT
CASSEGAVGNTIYF
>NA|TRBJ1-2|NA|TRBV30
TGTGCCTGGCTCGCCGGGCGTGGGTATGGCTACACCTTC
CAWLAGRGYGYTF
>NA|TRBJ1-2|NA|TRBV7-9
TGTGCCAGCAGCCACGAGGATAACTATGGCTACACCTTC
CASSHEDNYGYTF
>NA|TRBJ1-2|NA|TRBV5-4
TGTGCCAGCAGCTTGGAGGGCGATGGCTACACCTTC
CASSLEGDGYTF
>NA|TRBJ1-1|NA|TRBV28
TGTGCCAGCAGTTTTTTGGTGGAAGCTTTCTTT
CASSFLVEAFF
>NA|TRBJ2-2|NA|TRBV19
TGTGCCAGTAGCTGGGACGAGAACACCGGGGAGCTGTTTTTT
CASSWDENTGELFF
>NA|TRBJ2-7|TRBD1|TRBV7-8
TGTGCCAGCAGCTTAGGCACAGGGGGCTTTCACGAGCAGTACTTC
CASSLGTGGFHEQYF
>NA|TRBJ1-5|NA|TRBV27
TGTGCCAGCAGTCTACTGGGTTCAGATCAGCCCCAGCATTTT
CASSLLGSDQPQHF
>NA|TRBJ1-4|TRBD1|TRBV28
TGTGCCAGCAGTTCCCGAAGGGGGCAGTTTGAAAAACTGTTTTTT
CASSSRRGQFEKLFF
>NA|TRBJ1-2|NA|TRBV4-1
TGCGCCAGCAGCCAAGATATGGTGGTAGCTAACTATGGCTACACCTTC
CASSQDMVVANYGYTF
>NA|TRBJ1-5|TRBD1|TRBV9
TGTGCCAGCAACCGGGACAGGGGTTTTAGCAATCAGCCCCAGCATTTT
CASNRDRGFSNQPQHF
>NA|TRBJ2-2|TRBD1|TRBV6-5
TGTGCCAGCAGTTACCCCAGGGGGCCCACCGGGGAGCTGTTTTTT
CASSYPRGPTGELFF
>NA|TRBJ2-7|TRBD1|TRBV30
TGTGCCTGGAGTGTAGACAGGGCCAACGAGCAGTACTTC
CAWSVDRANEQYF
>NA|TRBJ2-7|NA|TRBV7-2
TGTGCCAGCAGCCCCACTCGTACCTACGAGCAGTACTTC
CASSPTRTYEQYF
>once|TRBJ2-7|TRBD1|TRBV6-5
TGTGCCAGCAGTTACTCCGGGACAGGGGTAGGGGAGCAGTACTTC
CASSYSGTGVGEQYF
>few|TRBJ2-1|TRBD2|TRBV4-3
TGCGCCAGCAGCCAAGATGGGGGGGGTAGCTCCCTTTCATACAATGAGCAGTTCTTC
CASSQDGGGSSLSYNEQFF
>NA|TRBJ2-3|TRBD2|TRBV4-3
TGCGCCAGCAGCCAAGAAGTCCCCCTAGCGGGAGTTATAGCAGATACGCAGTATTTT
CASSQEVPLAGVIADTQYF
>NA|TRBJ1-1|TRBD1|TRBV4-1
TGCGCCAGCAGCCAAGTTCTCGCCAGGGGGCCCACTGAAGCTTTCTTT
CASSQVLARGPTEAFF
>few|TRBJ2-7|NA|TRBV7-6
TGTGCCAGCAGCTTTGGCAGATCCTACGAGCAGTACTTC
CASSFGRSYEQYF
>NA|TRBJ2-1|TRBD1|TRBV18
TGTGCCAGCTCACCACCGGGGGACAGATTATCCAATGAGCAGTTCTTC
CASSPPGDRLSNEQFF
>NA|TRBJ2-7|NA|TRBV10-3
TGTGCCATCAGTGAGTTGGCCGGACAAATCGAGCAGTACTTC
CAISELAGQIEQYF
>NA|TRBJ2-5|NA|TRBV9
TGTGCCAGCAGCGTTAGCGAGATGGAAGAGACCCAGTACTTC
CASSVSEMEETQYF
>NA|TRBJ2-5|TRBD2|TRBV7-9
TGTGCCAGCAGCCCCCTTGGGGCGGGAGCTGAGACCCAGTACTTC
CASSPLGAGAETQYF
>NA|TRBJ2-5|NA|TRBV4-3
TGCGCCAGCAGCAAAATACTACAGTACCAAGAGACCCAGTACTTC
CASSKILQYQETQYF
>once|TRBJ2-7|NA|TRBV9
TGTGCCAGCAGCGTAGGGGCCCGGGCAGACTACGAGCAGTACTTC
CASSVGARADYEQYF
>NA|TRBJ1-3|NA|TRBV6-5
TGTGCCAGCCGTGGGGACCGGAGCTCTGGAAACACCATATATTTT
CASRGDRSSGNTIYF
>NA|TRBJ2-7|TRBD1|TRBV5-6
TGTGCCAGCAGCCTAGGGACAGGGGGACGCGAGCAGTACTTC
CASSLGTGGREQYF
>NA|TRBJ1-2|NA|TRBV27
TGTGCCACTAAGAGCAACCTCGGGGTCGGCTACACCTTC
CATKSNLGVGYTF
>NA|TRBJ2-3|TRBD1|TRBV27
TGTGCCAGCAGTTTAATTTCCGGGACAGGACTCACAGATACGCAGTATTTT
CASSLISGTGLTDTQYF
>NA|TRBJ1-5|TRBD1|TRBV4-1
TGCGCCAGCAGCCAAGAAAGACAGGGGGCGATCGATCAGCCCCAGCATTTT
CASSQERQGAIDQPQHF
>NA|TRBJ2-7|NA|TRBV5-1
TGCGCCAGCAGCTTGGGGTCCCTGTCCTACGAGCAGTACTTC
CASSLGSLSYEQYF
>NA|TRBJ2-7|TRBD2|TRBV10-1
TGCGCCAGCAGTGAGTCGGAGACTAGCGACCCCTACGAGCAGTACTTC
CASSESETSDPYEQYF